What follows is one TCR beta chain and its context. Its antigen remains unidentified. The data originate from a study of CXCR3-negative and CXCR3-positive naive CD8 T cells. Study-level background: Each library held about 1.5 +/- 0.3 million TRB reads, about 140 million in total. General study points: TRB CDR3 hydrophobicity was greater in CXCR3-positive naive cells than in CXCR3-negative naive cells.

Looked up from germline, CDR1 is SGHRS and CDR2 is YFSETQ. This CDR3 spans 15 amino acids. Via 5' RACE with UMI labels, TRB cDNA libraries were prepared. Reanalyzing the 5' RACE reads, TCRdb keeps one entry per CDR3 protein, without DNA. In all, the sample yields tens of thousands of distinct CDR3 sequences. The rearrangement uses TRBV5-1 and TRBJ2-2. Sequencing input: naive CXCR3+ CD8+ T cells from blood. Subset defined: CD45RO-CCR7+CD27+CD95- naive CD8+ T cells expressing CXCR3 (TNR3+). This clonotype originated in a human donor in good health. Some clones in this sample may be carry-over from other donors' samples. The CDR3 region is CASSSRSTLPGELFF.